This entry concerns a single T cell receptor beta chain. This clone was recorded a few times. Its antigen is currently not known. Germline and junction disagree at one end, which may indicate a read error. This sample stems from a study of T cells in localized non-small cell lung cancer (dated by TCRdb to the early 2020s). Concerning the study at large: Comparing tumors with uninvolved tumor-adjacent lungs, the study looked at the T cell repertoires of around 250 patients with early-stage NSCLC. A mean age of about 66 years was recorded for the NSCLC patients, of whom more than 120 were male and 95 to 110 were female. The cohort was made up of around 250 treatment-naive NSCLC patients whose localized lung tumors had been resected.

On the study overall, not on this receptor specifically: Because multi-region tumor sequencing was not done, intratumor heterogeneity could not be ruled out. Uninvolved tumor-adjacent lung showed the highest T cell clonality, higher than tumor, which suggests more focused antigenic responses in the uninvolved tumor-adjacent lung. Higher blood T cell density associated with longer overall survival, while higher adjacent-lung clonality associated with shorter survival. A median of around 57 of the top 100 tumor clones turned up in the paired uninvolved adjacent lung, and about 28 of those clones also ranked among the top 100 of that same adjacent lung. Because of the exploratory design, TCR variables were selected using unadjusted p-values without false-discovery rate correction.

TCR beta CDR3 regions were sequenced from DNA using the immunoSEQ Assay. In the authors' own workflow: T cell density was computed as TCR beta template counts normalized to usable DNA estimated by amplifying housekeeping genes. Using the preseqR package, richness was estimated by extrapolating to 120,000 templates for tissue samples and 400,000 templates for PBMC samples. Clonality was calculated as one minus Pielou's evenness. Differential abundance testing on productive amino-acid clonotypes, with a minimum total count of 5 and an alpha of 0.1, was used to identify tissue-enriched TCRs. The Jaccard Index and the Morisita Overlap Index were used to measure how much the repertoires overlapped between compartments. GLIPH grouped TCR beta CDR3s together with public tetramer-defined viral CDR3s, and a viral motif had to include at least three viral sequences and also show V-gene enrichment. The source is immuneACCESS, and TCRdb retained only in-frame sequences with V and J called. Part of the clones is not carried over; for the studies checked, unresolved V genes explain less than half of this, and the remainder is unexplained. That table furnishes V, J and clone size, whereas the DNA furnished D and trimming. For this sample there are about 4,600 clones; around 29% appear just once. The ten largest clones add up to under 5.5% of the sample.

Its CDR3 holds 14 amino acids, cysteine through phenylalanine. Just CDR3 DNA is preserved here, 42 bases in frame from base 1. CDR1 and CDR2, per the germline V gene, are MNHGY and SAAAGT. At diagnosis, tumor, uninvolved tumor-adjacent lung and peripheral blood were collected and then preserved as a mix of FFPE and fresh-frozen material. This receptor was identified in a man aged 35 to 69 with stage III squamous cell lung carcinoma. Sequencing used lung tumor tissue, obtained before any cancer treatment. The receptor chain draws on TRBV6-8 and TRBJ1-5; TRBD1 aligns with 10 central bases. The CDR3 protein sequence reads: CASSLGQGNQPQHF. The DNA is as follows: TGTGCCAGTAGTTTGGGACAGGGGAATCAGCCCCAGCATTTT.